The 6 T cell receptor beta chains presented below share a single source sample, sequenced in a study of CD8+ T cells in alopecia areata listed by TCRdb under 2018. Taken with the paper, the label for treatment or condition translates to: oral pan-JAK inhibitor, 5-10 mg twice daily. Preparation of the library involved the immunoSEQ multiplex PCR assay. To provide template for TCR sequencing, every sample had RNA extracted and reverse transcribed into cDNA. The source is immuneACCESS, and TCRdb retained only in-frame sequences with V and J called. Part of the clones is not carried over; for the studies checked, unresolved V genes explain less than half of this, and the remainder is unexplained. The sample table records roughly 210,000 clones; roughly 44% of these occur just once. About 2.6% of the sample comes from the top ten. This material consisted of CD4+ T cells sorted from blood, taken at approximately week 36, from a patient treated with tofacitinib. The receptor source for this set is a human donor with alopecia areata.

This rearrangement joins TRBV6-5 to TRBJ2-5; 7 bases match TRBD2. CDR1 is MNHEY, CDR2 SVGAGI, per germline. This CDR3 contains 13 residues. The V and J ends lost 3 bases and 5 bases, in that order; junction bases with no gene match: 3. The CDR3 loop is CASSYRGGETQYF. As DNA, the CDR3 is TGTGCCAGCAGTTATCGGGGAGGGGAGACCCAGTACTTC.

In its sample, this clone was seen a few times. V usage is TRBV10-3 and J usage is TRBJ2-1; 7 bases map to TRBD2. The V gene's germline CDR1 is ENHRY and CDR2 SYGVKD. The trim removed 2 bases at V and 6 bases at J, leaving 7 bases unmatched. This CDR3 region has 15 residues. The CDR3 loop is CAISEGGSPLNEQFF. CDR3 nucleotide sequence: TGTGCCATCAGTGAGGGCGGGAGTCCCCTCAATGAGCAGTTCTTC.

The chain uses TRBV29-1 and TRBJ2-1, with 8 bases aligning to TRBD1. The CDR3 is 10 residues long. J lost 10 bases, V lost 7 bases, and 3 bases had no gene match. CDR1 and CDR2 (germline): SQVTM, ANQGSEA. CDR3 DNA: TGCAGCGCGGGACAGGTAGAGCAGTTCTTC. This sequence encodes CSAGQVEQFF.

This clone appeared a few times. CDR3 in DNA: TGCGCCAGCAGCCCTTCAGGATTAGAGGAGGAGACCCAGTACTTC. It translates to CASSPSGLEEETQYF. The V and J genes are TRBV4-3 and TRBJ2-5; D is unresolved. The V and J ends lost 4 bases and 5 bases respectively, with 17 bases between them. From germline, CDR1 is LGHNA and CDR2 YSLEER. The CDR3 spans 15 residues.

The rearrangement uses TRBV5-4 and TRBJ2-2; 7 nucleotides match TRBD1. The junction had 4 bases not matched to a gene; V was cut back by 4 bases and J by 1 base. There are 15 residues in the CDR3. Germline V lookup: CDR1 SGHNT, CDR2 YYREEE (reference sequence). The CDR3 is CASSRQGRNTGELFF. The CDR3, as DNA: TGTGCCAGCAGCCGACAGGGCAGGAACACCGGGGAGCTGTTTTTT.

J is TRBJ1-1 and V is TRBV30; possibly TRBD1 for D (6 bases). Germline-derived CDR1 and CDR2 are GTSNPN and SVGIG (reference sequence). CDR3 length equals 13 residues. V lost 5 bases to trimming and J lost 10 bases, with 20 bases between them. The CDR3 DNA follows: TGTGCCTGGCATCCGGAAGGGGGGATGGGAGCTTTCTTT. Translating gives CAWHPEGGMGAFF.